Described below is a single T cell receptor beta chain sequence and its context. Antigen specificity is unknown. This CDR3 comprises 11 residues. Trimming pared 6 bases from V and 6 bases from J, leaving 9 bases between. The germline V gene has CDR1 ENHRY and CDR2 SYGVKD. These data originate in a study of T-cell memory formation after mild COVID-19. Turning to the study itself: TCR clustering was largely donor specific.

Study-level results: Clones contracting over day 15 to 85 were CD4/CD8 balanced, with later expanders leaning CD4+. The authors left the SARS-CoV-2 specificity of second-wave clones peaking on day 37 unconfirmed.

TCRalpha and TCRbeta libraries used 5'RACE with constant-segment primers and UMIs. Via MiXCR, TCRdb re-called the 5' RACE reads, giving one row per CDR3 protein. The sample yields 250,000 to 300,000 distinct CDR3 sequences, 15% to 20% seen once. Sequencing was performed on PBMCs or a T cell subset sorted from them (not recorded which). The TCR was taken from a man between 18 and 29 years old who had mild COVID-19 (a few samples of this study predate the infection). Cell type and time point are not known. V is TRBV10-3 and J is TRBJ2-7; D assignment may be TRBD1 or TRBD2 (5 bases each). The CDR3 DNA sequence: TGTGCCATCAGGACGGGGCGCGAGCAGTACTTC. Amino acid sequence: CAIRTGREQYF.